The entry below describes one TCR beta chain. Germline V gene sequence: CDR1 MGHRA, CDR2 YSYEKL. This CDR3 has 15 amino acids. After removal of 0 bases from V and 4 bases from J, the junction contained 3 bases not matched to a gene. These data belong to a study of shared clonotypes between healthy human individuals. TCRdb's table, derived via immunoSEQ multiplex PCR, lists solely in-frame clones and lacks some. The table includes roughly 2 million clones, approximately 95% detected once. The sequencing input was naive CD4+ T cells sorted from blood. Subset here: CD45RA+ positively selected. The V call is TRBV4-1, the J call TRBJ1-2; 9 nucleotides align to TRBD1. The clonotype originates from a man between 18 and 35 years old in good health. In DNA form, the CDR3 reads TGCGCCAGCAGCCAAGAGGGGACAGGGTTCTATGGCTACACCTTC. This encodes CASSQEGTGFYGYTF.